This passage covers 5 T cell receptor beta chains from one sample sequenced in a study of blood T cells in healthy people across ages. PCR was performed a second time for about 7 to 12 cycles using a sample-barcoded 5' primer and a J-beta primer mix. TCRdb used MiXCR to reprocess the 5' RACE reads, holding one entry per CDR3 protein. The profile shows more than 600,000 distinct CDR3 sequences, just under 25% of them singletons. These data also featured in a second study, about T cells of mothers and their children.

Source material: blood. These receptors were collected from a boy aged 5-17 years in good health.

The table lists this clonotype with a few counts. The rearrangement uses TRBV29-1 and TRBJ2-3; D may be TRBD1 (5 bases). Germline-derived CDR1 and CDR2 are SQVTM and ANQGSEA. There are 13 residues in the CDR3. V lost 6 bases to trimming and J lost 0 bases, with 10 bases between them. The CDR3 spells CSVRQGSTDTQYF. CDR3 bases: TGCAGCGTCAGGCAGGGCAGCACAGATACGCAGTATTTT.

The chain links TRBV10-1 to TRBJ2-5; 7 bases line up with TRBD2. This CDR3 has 13 residues. Germline V gene data show CDR1 as WNHNN and CDR2 as SYGVQD (reference sequence). V lost 2 bases to trimming and J lost 5 bases; unmatched junction nucleotides: 2. CDR3 coding DNA: TGCGCCAGCAGTGAGGGACTAGAGGAGACCCAGTACTTC. Residues: CASSEGLEETQYF.

This clonotype was picked up a small number of times. The gene calls are TRBV29-1 and TRBJ1-1, with 7 bases that match TRBD1. Germline trimming cut 6 bases from V and 3 bases from J; bases unmatched to any gene: 10. The CDR3 length is 14 residues. Germline V gene data show CDR1 as SQVTM and CDR2 as ANQGSEA. The CDR3 loop reads CSVTTTGSDTEAFF. The CDR3 DNA sequence: TGCAGCGTAACCACGACAGGGTCGGACACTGAAGCTTTCTTT.

This rearrangement joins TRBV10-1 to TRBJ2-5, with 7 bases matching TRBD1. The last part of the DNA fits TRBJ2-1 better; the J call may be wrong. The germline V gene has CDR1 WNHNN and CDR2 SYGVQD (reference sequence). This CDR3 comprises 15 residues. The CDR3: CASSESGQLPNEQFF. In DNA form, the CDR3 reads TGCGCCAGCAGTGAATCGGGACAGCTCCCGAATGAGCAGTTCTTC.

This rearrangement joins TRBV11-2 to TRBJ2-4; 10 bases line up with TRBD2. V dropped 0 bases and J dropped 3; count of bases not matched to a gene: 5. CDR1 and CDR2 from the germline V gene are SGHAT and FQNNGV. The CDR3 spans 17 residues. The CDR3 sequence is CASSLDQVAGGKNIQYF. As DNA, the CDR3 is TGTGCCAGCAGCTTAGATCAGGTAGCGGGAGGCAAAAACATTCAGTACTTC.